The rows below give T cell receptor beta chains drawn from one sample of a study of shared clonotypes between healthy human individuals. The table came from immunoSEQ multiplex PCR; TCRdb's copy has only in-frame clones and leaves some out. This repertoire shows about 520,000 clones, around 73% found once; its top ten account for 12%. Sequencing was performed on PBMCs. These receptors all stem from a woman aged 40-49 years in good health. Some clones in this sample may be carry-over from other donors' samples. The CDR3 runs from the conserved cysteine through the conserved F or W. Each record gives: CDR3 length, clone size, J gene, V gene, D gene, CDR3 DNA, CDR3 protein. D genes are given only for firm matches. Only part of the rows carry a size: once, few, many, or a class if the clone is expanded.

cdr3_length: 15; clone_size: few; j_call: TRBJ2-1; v_call: TRBV7-2; d_call: TRBD2; cdr3_nt: TGTGCCAGCAGCTTAGGGACTAGCTCCTACAATGAGCAGTTCTTC; cdr3_aa: CASSLGTSSYNEQFF
cdr3_length: 16; clone_size: -; j_call: TRBJ2-2; v_call: TRBV2; d_call: -; cdr3_nt: TGTGCCAGCAGTGAAGCGCGGGCACAGAACACCGGGGAGCTGTTTTTT; cdr3_aa: CASSEARAQNTGELFF
cdr3_length: 14; clone_size: -; j_call: TRBJ2-7; v_call: TRBV9; d_call: -; cdr3_nt: TGTGCCAGCAGCCCCGTAGGGAGCGCCCACGAGCAGTACTTC; cdr3_aa: CASSPVGSAHEQYF
cdr3_length: 15; clone_size: -; j_call: TRBJ2-1; v_call: TRBV18; d_call: TRBD1; cdr3_nt: TGTGCCAGCTCACCCGGGACAGGGGAAGGTAATGAGCAGTTCTTC; cdr3_aa: CASSPGTGEGNEQFF
cdr3_length: 15; clone_size: few; j_call: TRBJ2-6; v_call: TRBV5-6; d_call: -; cdr3_nt: TGTGCCAGCAGCTTGGGTCGGTCCGGGGCCAACGTCCTGACTTTC; cdr3_aa: CASSLGRSGANVLTF
cdr3_length: 11; clone_size: -; j_call: TRBJ2-7; v_call: TRBV30; d_call: -; cdr3_nt: TGTGCCTGGAGTGTACGCTACGAGCAGTACTTC; cdr3_aa: CAWSVRYEQYF
cdr3_length: 14; clone_size: -; j_call: TRBJ2-2; v_call: TRBV18; d_call: -; cdr3_nt: TGTGCCAGCTCACCTCCTAGCAATACCGGGGAGCTGTTTTTT; cdr3_aa: CASSPPSNTGELFF
cdr3_length: 14; clone_size: few; j_call: TRBJ1-2; v_call: TRBV5-4; d_call: -; cdr3_nt: TGTGCCAGCAGCTGGAAAGGGGCTAACTATGGCTACACCTTC; cdr3_aa: CASSWKGANYGYTF
cdr3_length: 19; clone_size: -; j_call: TRBJ2-2; v_call: TRBV10-3; d_call: TRBD2; cdr3_nt: TGTGCCATCAGTGACCAAGTGGGGACTAGCGGGAGAGGTGCCGGGGAGCTGTTTTTT; cdr3_aa: CAISDQVGTSGRGAGELFF
cdr3_length: 13; clone_size: -; j_call: TRBJ1-4; v_call: TRBV5-1; d_call: -; cdr3_nt: TGCGCCAGCAGCCCGGTGGGGGGTGAAAAACTGTTTTTT; cdr3_aa: CASSPVGGEKLFF
cdr3_length: 15; clone_size: -; j_call: TRBJ2-5; v_call: TRBV7-9; d_call: TRBD2; cdr3_nt: TGTGCCAGCAGCTTATATTTTGCGGGAGGGGAGACCCAGTACTTC; cdr3_aa: CASSLYFAGGETQYF
cdr3_length: 15; clone_size: many; j_call: TRBJ2-6; v_call: TRBV30; d_call: -; cdr3_nt: TGTGCCCGGGGGACAGACCTCTCTGGGGCCAACGTCCTGACTTTC; cdr3_aa: CARGTDLSGANVLTF
cdr3_length: 15; clone_size: -; j_call: TRBJ2-5; v_call: TRBV6-1; d_call: TRBD2; cdr3_nt: TGTGCCAGCACCCGACCCGGACTAGAGATGGAGACCCAGTACTTC; cdr3_aa: CASTRPGLEMETQYF
cdr3_length: 12; clone_size: -; j_call: TRBJ1-1; v_call: TRBV9; d_call: -; cdr3_nt: TGTGCCAGGACAGGCGGAAACACTGAAGCTTTCTTT; cdr3_aa: CARTGGNTEAFF
cdr3_length: 15; clone_size: -; j_call: TRBJ2-5; v_call: TRBV11-2; d_call: TRBD2; cdr3_nt: TGTGCCAGCAGCCTTAGCGGGAGGGCCGTTGAGACCCAGTACTTC; cdr3_aa: CASSLSGRAVETQYF
cdr3_length: 18; clone_size: -; j_call: TRBJ1-1; v_call: TRBV27; d_call: TRBD1; cdr3_nt: TGTGCCAGCAGTCCCCGTCCACCGGGACAGGGGATGAACACTGAAGCTTTCTTT; cdr3_aa: CASSPRPPGQGMNTEAFF
cdr3_length: 16; clone_size: once; j_call: TRBJ2-3; v_call: TRBV7-8; d_call: TRBD2; cdr3_nt: TGTGCCAGCAGACTTACTAGCGGGAGTCGGTTAGATACGCAGTATTTT; cdr3_aa: CASRLTSGSRLDTQYF
cdr3_length: 15; clone_size: -; j_call: TRBJ2-7; v_call: TRBV28; d_call: -; cdr3_nt: TGTGCCAGCAGTTTGTCGGGCCCCCTTTCCTACGAGCAGTACTTC; cdr3_aa: CASSLSGPLSYEQYF
cdr3_length: 15; clone_size: once; j_call: TRBJ2-5; v_call: TRBV9; d_call: -; cdr3_nt: TGTGCCAGCAGCGTAGATCCGAGGGGCGGCGAGACCCAGTACTTC; cdr3_aa: CASSVDPRGGETQYF
cdr3_length: 17; clone_size: -; j_call: TRBJ1-1; v_call: TRBV4-2; d_call: TRBD1; cdr3_nt: TGTGCCAGCAGCCAAGAGGCCACAGGGGGCATGAACACTGAAGCTTTCTTT; cdr3_aa: CASSQEATGGMNTEAFF
cdr3_length: 15; clone_size: -; j_call: TRBJ2-5; v_call: TRBV25-1; d_call: TRBD1; cdr3_nt: TGTGCCAGCAGTGGTAGACAGGGGTCCCAGGAGACCCAGTACTTC; cdr3_aa: CASSGRQGSQETQYF
cdr3_length: 13; clone_size: -; j_call: TRBJ2-1; v_call: TRBV6-6; d_call: -; cdr3_nt: TGTGCCAGCACTCCGGGTTCCTACAATGAGCAGTTCTTC; cdr3_aa: CASTPGSYNEQFF
cdr3_length: 15; clone_size: -; j_call: TRBJ1-3; v_call: TRBV9; d_call: -; cdr3_nt: TGTGCCAGCAGCCCGGACATACCTTCTGGAAACACCATATATTTT; cdr3_aa: CASSPDIPSGNTIYF